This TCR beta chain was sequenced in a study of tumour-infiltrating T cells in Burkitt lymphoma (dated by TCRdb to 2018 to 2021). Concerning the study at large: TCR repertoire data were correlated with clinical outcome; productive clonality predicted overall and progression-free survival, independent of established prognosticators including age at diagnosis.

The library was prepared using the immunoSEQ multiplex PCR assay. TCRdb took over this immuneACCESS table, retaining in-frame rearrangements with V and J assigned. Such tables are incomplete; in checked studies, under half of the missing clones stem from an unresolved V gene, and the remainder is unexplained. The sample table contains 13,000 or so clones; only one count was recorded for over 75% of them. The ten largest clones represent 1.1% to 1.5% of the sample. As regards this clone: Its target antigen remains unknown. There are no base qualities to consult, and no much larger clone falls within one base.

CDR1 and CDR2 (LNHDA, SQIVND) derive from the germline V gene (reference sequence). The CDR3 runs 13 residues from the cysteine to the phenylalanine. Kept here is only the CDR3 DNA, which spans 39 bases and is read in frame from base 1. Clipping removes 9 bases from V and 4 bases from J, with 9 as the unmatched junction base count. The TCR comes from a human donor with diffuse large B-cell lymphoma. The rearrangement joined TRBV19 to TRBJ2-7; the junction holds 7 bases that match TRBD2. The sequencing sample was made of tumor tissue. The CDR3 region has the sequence CASGRGLAYEQYF. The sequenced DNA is TGTGCCAGCGGGCGGGGGTTGGCTTACGAGCAGTACTTC.